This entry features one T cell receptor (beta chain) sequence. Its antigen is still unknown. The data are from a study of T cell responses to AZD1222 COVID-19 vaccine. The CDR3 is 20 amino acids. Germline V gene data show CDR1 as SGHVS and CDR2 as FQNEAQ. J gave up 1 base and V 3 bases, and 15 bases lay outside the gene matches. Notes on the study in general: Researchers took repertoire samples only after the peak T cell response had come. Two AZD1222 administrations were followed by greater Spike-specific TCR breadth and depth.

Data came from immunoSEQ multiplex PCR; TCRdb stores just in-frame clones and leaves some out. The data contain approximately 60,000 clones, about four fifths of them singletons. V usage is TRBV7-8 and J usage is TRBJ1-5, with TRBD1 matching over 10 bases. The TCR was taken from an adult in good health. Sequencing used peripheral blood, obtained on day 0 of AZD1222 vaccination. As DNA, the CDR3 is TGTGCCAGCAGCTTGTCTCCGGCGGGACAGGGGTTTAAGAGCAATCAGCCCCAGCATTTT. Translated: CASSLSPAGQGFKSNQPQHF.